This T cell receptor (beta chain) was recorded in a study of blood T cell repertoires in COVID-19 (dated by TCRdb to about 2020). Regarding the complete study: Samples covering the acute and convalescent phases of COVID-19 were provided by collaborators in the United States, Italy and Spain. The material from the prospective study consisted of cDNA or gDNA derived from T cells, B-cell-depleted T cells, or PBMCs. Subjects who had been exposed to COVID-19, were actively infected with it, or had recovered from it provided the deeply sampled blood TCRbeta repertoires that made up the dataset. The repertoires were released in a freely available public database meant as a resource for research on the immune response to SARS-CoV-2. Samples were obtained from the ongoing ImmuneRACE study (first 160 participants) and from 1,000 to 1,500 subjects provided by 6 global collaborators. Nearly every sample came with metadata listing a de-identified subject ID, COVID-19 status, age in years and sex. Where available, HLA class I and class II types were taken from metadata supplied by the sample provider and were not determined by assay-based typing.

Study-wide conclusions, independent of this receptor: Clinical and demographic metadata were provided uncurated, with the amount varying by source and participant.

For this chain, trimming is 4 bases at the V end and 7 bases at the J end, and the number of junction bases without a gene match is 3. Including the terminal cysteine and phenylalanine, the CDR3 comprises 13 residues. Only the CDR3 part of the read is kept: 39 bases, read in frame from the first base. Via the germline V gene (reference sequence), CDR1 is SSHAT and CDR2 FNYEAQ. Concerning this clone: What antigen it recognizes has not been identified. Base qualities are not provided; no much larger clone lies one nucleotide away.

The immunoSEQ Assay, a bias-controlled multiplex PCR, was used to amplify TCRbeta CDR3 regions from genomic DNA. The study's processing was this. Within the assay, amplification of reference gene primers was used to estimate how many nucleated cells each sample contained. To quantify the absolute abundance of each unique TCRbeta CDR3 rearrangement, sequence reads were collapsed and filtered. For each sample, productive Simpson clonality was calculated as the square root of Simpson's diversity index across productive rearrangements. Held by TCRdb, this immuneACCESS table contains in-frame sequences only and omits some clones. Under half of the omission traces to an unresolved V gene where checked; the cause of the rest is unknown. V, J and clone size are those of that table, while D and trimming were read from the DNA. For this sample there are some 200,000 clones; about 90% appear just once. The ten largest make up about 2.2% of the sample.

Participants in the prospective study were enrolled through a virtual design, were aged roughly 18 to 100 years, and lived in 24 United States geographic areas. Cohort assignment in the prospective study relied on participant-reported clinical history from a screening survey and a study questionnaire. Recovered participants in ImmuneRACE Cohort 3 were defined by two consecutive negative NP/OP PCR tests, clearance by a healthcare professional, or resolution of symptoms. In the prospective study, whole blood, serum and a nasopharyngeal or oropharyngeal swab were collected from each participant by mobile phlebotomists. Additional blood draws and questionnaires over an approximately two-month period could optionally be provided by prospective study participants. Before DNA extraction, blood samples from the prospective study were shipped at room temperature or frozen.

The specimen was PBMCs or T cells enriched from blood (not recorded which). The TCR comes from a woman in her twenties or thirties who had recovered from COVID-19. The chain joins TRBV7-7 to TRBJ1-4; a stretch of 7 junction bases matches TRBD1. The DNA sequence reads TGTGCCAGCAGCTCTCGACAGGGTGAAAAACTGTTTTTT. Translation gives CASSSRQGEKLFF. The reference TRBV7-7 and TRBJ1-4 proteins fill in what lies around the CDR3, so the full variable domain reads GAGVSQSPRYKVTKRGQDVTLRCDPISSHATLYWYQQALGQGPEFLTYFNYEAQPDKSGLPSDRFSAERPEGSISTLTIQRTEQRDSAMYRCASSSRQGEKLFFGSGTQLSVL.